Here is one TCR beta chain with its context. These data originate in a study of blood T cell repertoires in COVID-19. Study-level background: Samples taken during acute and convalescent COVID-19 were collected in the United States, Italy and Spain.

Per the original methods: Reference gene primer amplification yielded estimated nucleated cell counts. Sequencing was performed with immunoSEQ multiplex PCR; in TCRdb, only in-frame clones are kept and a portion is missing. V and J calls and clone size are given by that table; D and trimming were obtained from the DNA. Among 300,000 or so clones listed, around four fifths were seen once. The TCR comes from a woman in her fifties or sixties with active or convalescent COVID-19. Input material: peripheral blood.

As DNA, the CDR3 is TGTGCCTGGAGTGTGGGACTAGCGGGAGAGACCCAGTACTTC. This encodes CAWSVGLAGETQYF. J is TRBJ2-5 and V is TRBV30, with 12 bases matching TRBD2. The germline V gene encodes CDR1 GTSNPN and CDR2 SVGIG (reference sequence). The CDR3 contains 14 residues. Germline trimming cut 0 bases from V and 4 bases from J; bases unmatched to any gene: 0.